Here is one T cell receptor (beta chain) with its context. Its antigen is not known. An end of the junction does not agree with germline; a read error may underlie this. The sample originates from a study of tumor-infiltrating lymphocytes in primary liver carcinoma. General study findings and limits: A small share of top clones, only about 7.5-25%, was found in all five tumor regions.

RNA and DNA were co-extracted from roughly 20-30 mg of unsorted bulk tissue. Five discrete regions of every tumor underwent sampling. Viable tumor cell content exceeded 85% in every tumor sample. With a constant-region primer, TCR beta cDNA was made from approximately 500 ng of total RNA. For TCR beta, libraries were produced by three nested multiplex PCR rounds using slightly modified ARM-PCR. In the first two PCR rounds, TRBV1-TRBV30 forward primers were paired with a C-beta reverse primer, and each round lasted roughly 10 cycles. MiXCR, applied by TCRdb to the multiplex PCR reads, yields one record per CDR3 protein. The data show over 25,000 distinct CDR3 sequences, around 79% seen once. From germline, CDR1 is SGHAT and CDR2 FQNNGV. The CDR3 sequence is 16 residues long.

This chain connects TRBV11-2 to TRBJ2-6; D may be TRBD1 or TRBD2 (5 bases each). The TCR sequence derives from a man aged 35-49 years with primary liver carcinoma and hepatitis B virus infection. Sequencing input: liver tumor tissue from sampling region 3. Subset here: tumor region T3, left-lateral pole. The CDR3 loop is CVSSLDLGAGAIVLTF. Here the CDR3 DNA reads TGTGTCAGCAGCTTAGATCTCGGGGCTGGGGCCATCGTCCTGACTTTT.